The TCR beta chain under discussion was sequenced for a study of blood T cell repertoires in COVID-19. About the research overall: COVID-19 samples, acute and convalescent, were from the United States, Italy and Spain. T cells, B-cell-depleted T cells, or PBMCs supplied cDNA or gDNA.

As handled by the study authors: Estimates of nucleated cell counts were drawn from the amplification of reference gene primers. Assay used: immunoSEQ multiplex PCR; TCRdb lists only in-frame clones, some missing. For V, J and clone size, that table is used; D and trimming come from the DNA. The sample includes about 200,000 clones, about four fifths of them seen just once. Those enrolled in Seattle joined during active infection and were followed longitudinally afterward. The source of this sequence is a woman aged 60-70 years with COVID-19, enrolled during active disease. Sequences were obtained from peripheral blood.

The CDR3 region is CATSSRLGGLHEQYF. CDR3 sequence (DNA): TGTGCCACCAGCAGCAGACTAGGGGGCCTCCACGAGCAGTACTTC. The chain combines TRBV15 with TRBJ2-7, with a weak D call TRBD1 (7 bases). Trimming cost V 3 bases and J 5 bases, with 17 bases left between them. Germline V gene lookup returns CDR1 LNHNV and CDR2 YYDKDF (reference sequence). The CDR3 totals 15 residues.